Each of the 2 T cell receptor beta chains below was sequenced from the same sample in a study of metastatic and nonmetastatic thyroid tumors. Ahead of thyroid surgery, no patient had received treatment of any kind. From the PCR reads, TCRdb re-called clones with MiXCR. The table lists about 23,000 clones, around a fifth of them singletons. The specimen sequenced was blood. These receptors originate from a male donor with papillary thyroid cancer or a benign thyroid nodule (not recorded which). Some clones in this sample may be carry-over from other donors' samples.

At least ten counts were recorded for this clone. The chain employs TRBV20-1 and TRBJ2-1, with D perhaps TRBD1 (5 bases). The CDR3 is 20 residues long. CDR1 DFQATT and CDR2 SNEGSKA come from the germline V gene (reference sequence). V was clipped by 4 bases and J by 0 bases, with 28 bases between them. The CDR3 DNA reads as TGCAGTGCTAACTGGGGCCAGGACCCAACCCAATATATCTCCTACAATGAGCAGTTCTTC. Translation gives CSANWGQDPTQYISYNEQFF.

This clone came up many times. This rearrangement joins TRBV10-3 to TRBJ2-1, with D perhaps given as TRBD1 or TRBD2 (5 bases each). This CDR3 has 14 amino acids. The germline V gene encodes CDR1 ENHRY and CDR2 SYGVKD. V was trimmed by 4 bases and J by 9 bases, leaving 16 bases between them. Here the CDR3 DNA reads TGTGCCATCAGTGCCCAGGGTAGAGGGCCTGAGCAGTTCTTC. Protein: CAISAQGRGPEQFF.